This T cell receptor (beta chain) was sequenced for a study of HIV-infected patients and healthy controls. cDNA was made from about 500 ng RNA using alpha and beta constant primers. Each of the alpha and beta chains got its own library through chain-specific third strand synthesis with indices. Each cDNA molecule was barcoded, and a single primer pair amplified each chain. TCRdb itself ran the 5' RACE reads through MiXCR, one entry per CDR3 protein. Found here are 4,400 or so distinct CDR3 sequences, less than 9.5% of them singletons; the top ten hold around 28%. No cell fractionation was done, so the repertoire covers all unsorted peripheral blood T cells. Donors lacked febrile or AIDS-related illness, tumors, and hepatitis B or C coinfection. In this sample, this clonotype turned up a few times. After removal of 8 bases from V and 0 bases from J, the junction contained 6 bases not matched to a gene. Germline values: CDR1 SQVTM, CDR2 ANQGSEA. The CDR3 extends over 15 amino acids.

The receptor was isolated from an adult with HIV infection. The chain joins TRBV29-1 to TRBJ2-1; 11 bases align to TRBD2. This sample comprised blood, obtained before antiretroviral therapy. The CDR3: CSLLTSGSSYNEQFF. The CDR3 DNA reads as TGCAGCCTCCTCACTAGCGGGAGCTCCTACAATGAGCAGTTCTTC.